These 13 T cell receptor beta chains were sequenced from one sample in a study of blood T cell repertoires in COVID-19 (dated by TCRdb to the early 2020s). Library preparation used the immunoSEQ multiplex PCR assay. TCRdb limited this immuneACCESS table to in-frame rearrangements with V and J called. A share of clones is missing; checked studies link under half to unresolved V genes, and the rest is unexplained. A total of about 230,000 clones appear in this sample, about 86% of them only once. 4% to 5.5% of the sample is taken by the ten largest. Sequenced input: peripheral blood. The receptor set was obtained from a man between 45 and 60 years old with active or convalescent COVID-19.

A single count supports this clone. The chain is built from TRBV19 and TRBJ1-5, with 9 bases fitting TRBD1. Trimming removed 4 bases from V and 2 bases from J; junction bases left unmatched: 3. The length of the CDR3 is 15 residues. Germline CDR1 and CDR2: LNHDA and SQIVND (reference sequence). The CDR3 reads CASSRTGAGNQPQHF. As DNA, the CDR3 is TGTGCCAGTAGTAGGACAGGGGCCGGCAATCAGCCCCAGCATTTT.

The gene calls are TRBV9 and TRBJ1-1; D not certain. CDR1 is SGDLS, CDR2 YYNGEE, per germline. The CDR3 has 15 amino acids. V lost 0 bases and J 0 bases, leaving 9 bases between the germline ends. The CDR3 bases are TGTGCCAGCAGCGTAGGTGCAGGTCTGAACACTGAAGCTTTCTTT. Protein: CASSVGAGLNTEAFF.

For the CDR3, the DNA is TGCGCCAGCAGCCCTAACCCGGAGGGCTGGTACGAGCAGTACTTC. It specifies CASSPNPEGWYEQYF. The V and J genes are TRBV5-1 and TRBJ2-7, with D perhaps matching TRBD2 (6 bases). Trimming took off 4 bases at V and 4 bases at J, with 18 bases between the two ends. Germline V gene data show CDR1 as SGHRS and CDR2 as YFSETQ. This CDR3 contains 15 residues.

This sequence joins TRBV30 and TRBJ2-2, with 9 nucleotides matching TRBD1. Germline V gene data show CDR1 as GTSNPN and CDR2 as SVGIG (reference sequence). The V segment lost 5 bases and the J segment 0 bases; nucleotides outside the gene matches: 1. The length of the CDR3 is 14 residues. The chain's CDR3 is CAWGTGTNTGELFF. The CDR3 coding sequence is TGTGCCTGGGGGACAGGGACGAACACCGGGGAGCTGTTTTTT.

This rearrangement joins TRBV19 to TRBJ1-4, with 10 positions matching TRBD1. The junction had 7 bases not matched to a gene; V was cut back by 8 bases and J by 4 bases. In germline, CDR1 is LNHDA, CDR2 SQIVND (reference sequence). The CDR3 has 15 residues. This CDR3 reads CASSTGGEGNEKLFF. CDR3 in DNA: TGTGCCAGTTCGACAGGGGGCGAGGGTAATGAAAAACTGTTTTTT. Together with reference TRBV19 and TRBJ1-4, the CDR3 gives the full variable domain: DGGITQSPKYLFRKEGQNVTLSCEQNLNHDAMYWYRQDPGQGLRLIYYSQIVNDFQKGDIAEGYSVSREKKESFPLTVTSAQKNPTAFYLCASSTGGEGNEKLFFGSGTQLSVL.

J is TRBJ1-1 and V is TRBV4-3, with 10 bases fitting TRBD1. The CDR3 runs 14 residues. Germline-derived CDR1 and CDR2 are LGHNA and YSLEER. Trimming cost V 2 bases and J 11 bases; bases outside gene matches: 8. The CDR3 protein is CASSQLTGGGMAFF. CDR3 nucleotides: TGCGCCAGCAGCCAACTGACAGGGGGCGGGATGGCTTTCTTT.

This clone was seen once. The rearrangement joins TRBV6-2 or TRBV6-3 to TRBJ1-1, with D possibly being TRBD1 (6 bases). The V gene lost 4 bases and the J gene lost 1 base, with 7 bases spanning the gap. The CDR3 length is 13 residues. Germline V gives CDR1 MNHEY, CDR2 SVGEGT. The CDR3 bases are TGTGCCAGCAGTTTAGGGGGGAACACTGAAGCTTTCTTT. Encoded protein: CASSLGGNTEAFF.

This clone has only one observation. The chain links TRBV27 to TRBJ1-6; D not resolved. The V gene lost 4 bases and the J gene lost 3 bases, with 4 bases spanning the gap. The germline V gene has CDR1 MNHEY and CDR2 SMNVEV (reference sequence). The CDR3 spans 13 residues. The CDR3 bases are TGTGCCAGCAGTTACAACTATAATTCACCCCTCCACTTT. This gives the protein CASSYNYNSPLHF.

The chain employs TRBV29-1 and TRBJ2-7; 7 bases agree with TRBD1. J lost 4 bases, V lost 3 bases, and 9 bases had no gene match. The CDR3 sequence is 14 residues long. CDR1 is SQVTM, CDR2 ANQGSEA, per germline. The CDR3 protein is CSVDIGDRDYEQYF. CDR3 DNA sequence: TGCAGCGTTGATATCGGGGACAGAGATTACGAGCAGTACTTC.

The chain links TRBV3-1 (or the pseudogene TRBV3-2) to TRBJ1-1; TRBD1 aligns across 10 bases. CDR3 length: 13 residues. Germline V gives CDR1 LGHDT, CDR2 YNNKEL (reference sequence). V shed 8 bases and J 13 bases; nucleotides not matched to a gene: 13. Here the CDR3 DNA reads TGTGCCAGCTCCCACCGGGGGACAGGGGATAGTTTCTTT. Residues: CASSHRGTGDSFF.

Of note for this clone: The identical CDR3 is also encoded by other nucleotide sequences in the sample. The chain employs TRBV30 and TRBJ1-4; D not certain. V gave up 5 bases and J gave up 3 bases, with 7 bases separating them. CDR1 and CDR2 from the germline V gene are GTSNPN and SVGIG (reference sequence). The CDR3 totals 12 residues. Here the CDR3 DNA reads TGTGCCTGGGGTAGATCTAATGAAAAACTGTTTTTT. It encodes CAWGRSNEKLFF.

CDR3 nucleotides: TGTGCCAGCAGCCAAGACGGGGGGAAAAGTAACAATGAGCAGTTCTTC. Amino acids: CASSQDGGKSNNEQFF. The chain carries TRBV14 and TRBJ2-1; 7 bases are a match to TRBD2. J was trimmed by 5 bases and V by 0 bases; bases with no gene match: 7. The germline CDR1 and CDR2 sequences are SGHDN and FVKESK. This CDR3 region has 16 residues.

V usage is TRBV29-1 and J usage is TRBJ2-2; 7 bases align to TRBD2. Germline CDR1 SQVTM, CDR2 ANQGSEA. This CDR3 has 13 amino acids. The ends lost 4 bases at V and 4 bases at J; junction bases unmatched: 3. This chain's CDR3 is CSVAWGGTGELFF. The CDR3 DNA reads TGCAGCGTTGCCTGGGGGGGCACCGGGGAGCTGTTTTTT.